This T cell receptor beta chain is drawn from a study of T cells in Graves' hyperthyroidism and ophthalmopathy. The CDR3 is 16 residues long. Germline V gene data show CDR1 as MNHNS and CDR2 as SASEGT. V lost 2 bases and J lost 5; bases outside the gene matches: 7. This clonotype appeared many times. RNA transcripts were the template for amplifying TCR beta CDR3 regions. RT-PCR in the first round (using the HTBI primer set) targeted the TCR CDR3. Each CDR3 protein is one row after TCRdb ran MiXCR on the multiplex PCR reads. The sample lists 450,000 to 650,000 distinct CDR3 sequences; 12% to 15% were seen once.

The sequence derives from a woman between 18 and 30 years old with Graves' ophthalmopathy. This sequence joins TRBV6-1 and TRBJ1-5, with TRBD1 identical over 9 bases. Sequences were obtained from blood. The CDR3 nucleotides read TGTGCCAGCAGTGAACACACAGGGGGCAACGATCAGCCCCAGCATTTT. It translates to CASSEHTGGNDQPQHF.